The 21 T cell receptor beta chains reported below all come from one sample, sequenced in a study of CD8 T cells in acute hepatitis C reinfection. Libraries were prepared by immunoSEQ multiplex PCR; TCRdb keeps only in-frame clonotypes and omits some of them. The profile shows tens of thousands of clones, around nine tenths of them singletons. Noted time point: naive CD8 control sorted from an acute-time-point sample. The source material was naive CD8+ T cells from PBMCs. These receptors came from a man aged 30 to 39 with chronic hepatitis C.

The chain couples TRBV9 to TRBJ2-5; D uncertain. Trimming shortened V by 0 bases and J by 4 bases, and 13 bases separated the two germline ends. There are 15 residues in the CDR3. Per germline, CDR1 SGDLS and CDR2 YYNGEE. CDR3 coding DNA: TGTGCCAGCAGCGTAGAATGGTCGGGTGGAGAGACCCAGTACTTC. Translation: CASSVEWSGGETQYF. Complete variable domain (other parts from reference TRBV9 and TRBJ2-5): DSGVTQTPKHLITATGQRVTLRCSPRSGDLSVYWYQQSLDQGLQFLIQYYNGEERAKGNILERFSAQQFPDLHSELNLSSLELGDSALYFCASSVEWSGGETQYFGPGTRLLVL.

This chain joins TRBV7-8 and TRBJ2-7, with D unclear. Per the germline V gene, CDR1 is SGHVS and CDR2 is FQNEAQ. Trimming removed 4 bases at V and 7 bases at J, with 14 bases between. This CDR3 contains 13 residues. For the CDR3, the DNA is TGTGCCAGCAGCTCACCACTGGGCCCTGAGCAGTACTTC. This translates into CASSSPLGPEQYF.

V usage is TRBV5-4 and J usage is TRBJ2-7; 15 nucleotides line up with TRBD2. The trim removed 4 bases at V and 6 bases at J, leaving 11 bases unmatched. Germline V gene data show CDR1 as SGHNT and CDR2 as YYREEE (reference sequence). The CDR3 is 17 amino acids. This chain's CDR3 is CASSPEGLAGGFGEQYF. CDR3 sequence (DNA): TGTGCCAGCAGCCCAGAGGGACTAGCGGGGGGTTTCGGCGAGCAGTACTTC.

The chain employs TRBV27 and TRBJ2-5; 10 bases line up with TRBD2. J was trimmed by 4 bases and V by 8 bases; bases with no gene match: 16. This CDR3 has 17 amino acids. Germline V gives CDR1 MNHEY, CDR2 SMNVEV (reference sequence). CDR3 sequence reads: CASRTHRSGRATETQYF. CDR3 in DNA: TGTGCCAGCCGAACACACCGGAGCGGGAGGGCTACAGAGACCCAGTACTTC.

This sequence joins TRBV7-9 and TRBJ1-1, with a tentative D call TRBD1 (6 bases). This CDR3 has 16 residues. CDR1 and CDR2 (germline): SEHNR, FQNEAQ (reference sequence). V lost 6 bases to trimming and J lost 5 bases, with 22 bases between them. CDR3 region: CASRPFARRGATEAFF. The DNA of the CDR3 is TGTGCCAGCAGGCCGTTCGCTCGGCGGGGGGCAACTGAAGCTTTCTTT.

This sequence joins TRBV7-9 and TRBJ2-5; TRBD1 matches 7 bases. The closer fit of TRBJ2-7 to the DNA end suggests the J call may be wrong. The CDR3 extends over 15 amino acids. Germline lookup yields CDR1 SEHNR and CDR2 FQNEAQ (reference sequence). As DNA, the CDR3 is TGTGCCAGCAGCAGCCAGCTCACAGGGGCCCACGAGCAGTACTTC. This sequence encodes CASSSQLTGAHEQYF.

This sequence joins TRBV29-1 and TRBJ1-1; 8 bases are shared with TRBD1. CDR3 length: 16 residues. Per germline, CDR1 SQVTM and CDR2 ANQGSEA. The V and J ends lost 7 bases and 3 bases, in that order; junction bases with no gene match: 16. The CDR3 region has the DNA TGCAGCGCACCAAGGCAGGGGGCGAAGGGGGACACTGAAGCTTTCTTT. Protein: CSAPRQGAKGDTEAFF.

The genes are TRBV14 and TRBJ1-2; 11 bases map to TRBD1. The CDR3 covers 16 residues. Looked up from germline, CDR1 is SGHDN and CDR2 is FVKESK. Trimming cost V 4 bases and J 3 bases; bases outside gene matches: 7. CDR3 DNA sequence: TGTGCCAGCAGCCCTAGGACAGGGGGCTTGGACTATGGCTACACCTTC. Translation: CASSPRTGGLDYGYTF.

The chain couples TRBV9 to TRBJ2-1; D remains unclear. The germline V and J ends were trimmed by 4 bases and 0 bases, with 17 bases remaining between them. Germline V gene sequence: CDR1 SGDLS, CDR2 YYNGEE. This CDR3 is 17 amino acids long. The CDR3 coding sequence is TGTGCCAGCAGCCAAACCCTAACCTTGATCTCCTACAATGAGCAGTTCTTC. This codes for CASSQTLTLISYNEQFF.

The chain has TRBV7-9 and TRBJ1-2; the D gene is possibly TRBD1 (5 bases). Germline CDR1 is SEHNR and CDR2 is FQNEAQ (reference sequence). V lost 3 bases and J lost 8, with 10 bases in between. The CDR3 is 12 residues long. The CDR3 nucleotides read TGTGCCAGCAGCTTGGGCAGGGAAGGCTACACCTTC. This sequence encodes CASSLGREGYTF. The full variable domain, in which reference TRBV7-9 and TRBJ1-2 provide the parts outside the CDR3, is DTGVSQNPRHKITKRGQNVTFRCDPISEHNRLYWYRQTLGQGPEFLTYFQNEAQLEKSRLLSDRFSAERPKGSFSTLEIQRTEQGDSAMYLCASSLGREGYTFGSGTRLTVV.

This clone has just one count. This same CDR3 is encoded by further DNA sequences in the sample. This chain uses TRBV5-8 with TRBJ1-1, with D unclear. Per the germline V gene, CDR1 is SGHTS and CDR2 is YDEGEE. V lost 0 bases and J 2 bases, leaving 2 bases between the germline ends. The CDR3 loop spans 12 amino acids. The CDR3 here is CASSLVNTEAFF. CDR3 bases: TGTGCCAGCAGCTTGGTAAACACTGAAGCTTTCTTT.

The J gene is TRBJ1-3, the V gene TRBV6-5, with TRBD1 as a possible D gene (5 bases). The CDR3 spans 15 residues. Trimming pared 8 bases from V and 0 bases from J, leaving 14 bases between. Germline V gene lookup returns CDR1 MNHEY and CDR2 SVGAGI. The CDR3 nucleotides are TGTGCCAGCGGCTCATCAGGGTACTCTGGAAACACCATATATTTT. Protein product: CASGSSGYSGNTIYF.

This clone was observed a single time. The chain joins TRBV27 to TRBJ2-4; the D gene is possibly TRBD1 (5 bases). V was clipped by 5 bases and J by 8 bases, with 13 bases between them. Germline-derived CDR1 and CDR2 are MNHEY and SMNVEV (reference sequence). The CDR3 length is 13 residues. CDR3 loop: CASSHSTEDIQYF. CDR3 in DNA: TGTGCCAGCAGTCACTCGACAGAGGACATTCAGTACTTC.

This chain joins TRBV7-3 and TRBJ2-5; TRBD2 matches at 11 bases. Per germline, CDR1 SGHTA and CDR2 FQGTGA. V gave up 4 bases and J gave up 5 bases; unmatched junction bases: 6. There are 15 residues in the CDR3. The CDR3 bases are TGTGCCAGCAGCTCCCTAGCGGGAGGTTGGGAGACCCAGTACTTC. Amino acid sequence: CASSSLAGGWETQYF.

The chain links TRBV27 to TRBJ1-5; no definite D call. The CDR3 sequence is 14 residues long. Germline V gene data show CDR1 as MNHEY and CDR2 as SMNVEV (reference sequence). The V and J ends lost 6 bases and 1 base respectively, with 10 bases between them. The CDR3 loop reads CASRAIGSNQPQHF. The CDR3 DNA reads as TGTGCCAGCAGGGCCATTGGGAGCAATCAGCCCCAGCATTTT.

The chain is built from TRBV18 and TRBJ2-7; D ambiguous. The CDR3 runs to 15 residues. V was shortened by 0 bases and J by 2 bases, with 11 bases between the two germline ends. Germline V CDR1 and CDR2: KGHSH, LQKENI. This CDR3 reads CASSPPGERTYEQYF. As DNA, the CDR3 is TGTGCCAGCTCACCACCGGGTGAGAGGACCTACGAGCAGTACTTC.

This chain connects TRBV21-1 to TRBJ2-7; the table gives TRBD1 as D, unverified against the DNA. TRBV21-1 is assigned pseudogene status. CDR3 length equals 14 residues. CDR3 nucleotide sequence: TGTGCCAGCAGCAAACCCAGGGTCGCCTACGAGCAGTACTTC. This sequence encodes CASSKPRVAYEQYF.

V and J are TRBV11-3 and TRBJ2-7; no definite D call. Germline CDR1 reads SGHNT; CDR2 reads YENEEA. The length of the CDR3 is 13 residues. V was trimmed by 1 base and J by 3 bases, leaving 7 bases between them. Written as DNA, the CDR3 is TGTGCCAGCAGCTTAGCCTACGGCTACGAGCAGTACTTC. This gives the protein CASSLAYGYEQYF.

About this clone itself: The DNA is left out, because the CDR3 cannot be placed on it with certainty; the CDR3 is given as TCRdb lists it. This rearrangement joins TRBV21-1 to TRBJ1-3; the table assigns TRBD1, which was not confirmed against the DNA. TRBV21-1 is a documented pseudogene. The CDR3 is 18 residues long, counting both termini. The CDR3 sequence: CASSTNWGQGNSGNTIYF.

The sample holds one count of this clone. The chain carries TRBV11-2 and TRBJ2-7; 14 nucleotides line up with TRBD2. V was clipped by 5 bases and J by 3 bases; unmatched bases: 3. In germline, CDR1 is SGHAT, CDR2 FQNNGV. CDR3 length equals 15 residues. The CDR3 loop is CASSQGLAGVYEQYF. The DNA of the CDR3 is TGTGCCAGCAGCCAGGGACTAGCGGGGGTCTACGAGCAGTACTTC.

The genes are TRBV14 and TRBJ2-7; D may be TRBD1 (5 bases). This CDR3 has 14 residues. The germline V gene has CDR1 SGHDN and CDR2 FVKESK. V shed 4 bases and J shed 2 bases, with 12 bases lying between them. CDR3 region: CASSPGHAPYEQYF. CDR3 nucleotides: TGTGCCAGCAGCCCAGGACACGCTCCCTACGAGCAGTACTTC.